The count of the clone carrying this T cell receptor (beta chain) is one. TCRdb itself ran the RT-PCR reads through MiXCR, one entry per CDR3 protein. Among about 680,000 distinct CDR3 sequences listed, 11% to 15% were seen once. Trimming pared 2 bases from V and 5 bases from J, leaving 6 bases between. Per the germline V gene, CDR1 is SGHTA and CDR2 is FQGNSA. The CDR3 covers 12 residues. The rearrangement links TRBV7-2 to TRBJ2-5; D unclear. Sequenced sample: memory CD4+ T cells from blood. This clonotype was obtained from a female donor in good health, serving as a healthy control. The CDR3 loop reads CASSLSHETQYF. In DNA form, the CDR3 reads TGTGCCAGCAGCTTATCCCACGAGACCCAGTACTTC.